This T cell receptor (beta chain) stems from a study of cytomegalovirus exposure and HLA in healthy donors. General observations from the study: For most TCR beta V segments, an earlier analysis put the productive rate at about 90% or about 30% of the time.

V was shortened by 0 bases and J by 4 bases, with 13 bases between the two germline ends. The CDR3 has 16 amino acids. Germline-derived CDR1 and CDR2 are KGHSH and LQKENI. Concerning this clone: Its target is unknown.

This PCR relied on a set of 60 Vbeta primers and 13 Jbeta primers. Here immunoSEQ multiplex PCR was the method, and the copy in TCRdb shows in-frame clones only, minus some. The data hold 100,000 to 150,000 clones, with around four fifths observed a single time. V is TRBV18 and J is TRBJ1-5; no definite D call. The sequenced sample was PBMCs. This clonotype was obtained from a male donor in good health and CMV-seropositive. CDR3 nucleotides: TGTGCCAGCTCACCACCGGGCGGGAGGCCTAATCAGCCCCAGCATTTT. Translated, it gives CASSPPGGRPNQPQHF.